This record concerns one TCR beta chain sequence. The data originate from a study of blood T cell repertoires in COVID-19. Clones were sequenced by immunoSEQ multiplex PCR, and TCRdb holds only the in-frame ones, with some missing. The table includes about 74,000 clones, almost 85% detected once. Germline V CDR1 and CDR2: SGHNT, YYREEE (reference sequence). After removal of 0 bases from V and 7 bases from J, the junction contained 6 bases not matched to a gene. There are 15 residues in the CDR3. The chain links TRBV5-4 to TRBJ2-1; 8 nucleotides match TRBD2. This sequence was found in a man between 70 and 80 years old with acute or convalescent COVID-19. The sample was peripheral blood. The CDR3 protein is CASSLAGGVSNEQFF. The CDR3 DNA follows: TGTGCCAGCAGCTTGGCCGGGGGGGTTTCGAATGAGCAGTTCTTC.